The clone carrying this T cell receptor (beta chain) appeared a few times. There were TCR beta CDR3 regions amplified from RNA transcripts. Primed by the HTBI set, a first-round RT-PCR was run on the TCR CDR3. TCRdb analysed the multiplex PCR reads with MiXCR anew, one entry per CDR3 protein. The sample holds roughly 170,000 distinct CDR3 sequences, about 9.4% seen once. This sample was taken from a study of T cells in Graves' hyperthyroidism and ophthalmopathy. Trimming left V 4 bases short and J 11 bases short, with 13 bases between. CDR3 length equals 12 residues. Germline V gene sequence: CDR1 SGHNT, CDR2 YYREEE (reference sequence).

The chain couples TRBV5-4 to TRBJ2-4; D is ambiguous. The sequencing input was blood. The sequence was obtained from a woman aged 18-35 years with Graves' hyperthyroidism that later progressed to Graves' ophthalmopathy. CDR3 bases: TGTGCCAGCAGCCGGCCCGATGGCGTTCAGTACTTC. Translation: CASSRPDGVQYF.